The 5 T cell receptor beta chains below were found in one sample sequenced in a study of beta chain features in type 1 diabetes. The whole isolated RNA underwent reverse transcription, so sequencing captured expressed TCRB transcripts. Libraries were prepared by immunoSEQ multiplex PCR; TCRdb keeps only in-frame clonotypes and omits some of them. This sample has under 450,000 clones; approximately 15% occur once, and the top ten carry roughly 0.038%. Sequences were obtained from naive CD4+ T cells from blood. The origin of the receptors is a man in his thirties or forties in good health.

This clone has just a few counts. The chain employs TRBV21-1 and TRBJ2-7. TRBV21-1 is a pseudogene segment. The CDR3 has 14 residues. The CDR3 nucleotides read TGTGCCAGCAGGGACCTTCCGCTCCTCTACGAGCAGTACGTC. Encoded protein: CASRDLPLLYEQYV.

V is TRBV7-2 and J is TRBJ2-1; D call uncertain. Germline-derived CDR1 and CDR2 are SGHTA and FQGNSA. Trimming stripped 5 bases from V and 6 bases from J, with 8 bases between. The CDR3 length is 12 residues. DNA of the CDR3: TGTGCCAGCAGCCTGGCGGTCAATGAGCAGTTCTTC. Translated, it gives CASSLAVNEQFF. Complete variable domain (other parts from reference TRBV7-2 and TRBJ2-1): GAGVSQSPSNKVTEKGKDVELRCDPISGHTALYWYRQSLGQGLEFLIYFQGNSAPDKSGLPSDRFSAERTGGSVSTLTIQRTQQEDSAVYLCASSLAVNEQFFGPGTRLTVL.

V and J are TRBV7-2 and TRBJ2-7; D is undetermined. This CDR3 spans 12 amino acids. Trimming stripped 1 base from V and 3 bases from J, with 4 bases between. CDR1 and CDR2 (germline): SGHTA, FQGNSA. The CDR3 here is CASSLDYYEQYF. The DNA of the CDR3 is TGTGCCAGCAGCTTAGACTACTACGAGCAGTACTTC.

The chain is built from TRBV7-6 and TRBJ2-5; D is undetermined. The ends were cut back, 5 bases at V and 1 base at J, with 11 bases in the middle. The CDR3 covers 14 residues. CDR1 is SGHVS, CDR2 FNYEAQ, per germline. The CDR3 protein is CASSTLTIQETQYF. The CDR3, as DNA: TGTGCCAGCAGCACGTTGACAATCCAAGAGACCCAGTACTTC. Full variable domain (missing parts from reference TRBV7-6 and TRBJ2-5): GAGVSQSPRYKVTKRGQDVALRCDPISGHVSLYWYRQALGQGPEFLTYFNYEAQQDKSGLPNDRFSAERPEGSISTLTIQRTEQRDSAMYRCASSTLTIQETQYFGPGTRLLVL.

This chain uses TRBV18 with TRBJ2-5, with D tentatively TRBD2 (5 bases). The CDR3 is made up of 15 amino acids. Germline values: CDR1 KGHSH, CDR2 LQKENI. V lost 2 bases and J 3 bases, leaving 13 bases between the germline ends. Written as DNA, the CDR3 is TGTGCCAGCTCACCATTACCCGGGGTGGAAGAGACCCAGTACTTC. Its protein product is CASSPLPGVEETQYF.